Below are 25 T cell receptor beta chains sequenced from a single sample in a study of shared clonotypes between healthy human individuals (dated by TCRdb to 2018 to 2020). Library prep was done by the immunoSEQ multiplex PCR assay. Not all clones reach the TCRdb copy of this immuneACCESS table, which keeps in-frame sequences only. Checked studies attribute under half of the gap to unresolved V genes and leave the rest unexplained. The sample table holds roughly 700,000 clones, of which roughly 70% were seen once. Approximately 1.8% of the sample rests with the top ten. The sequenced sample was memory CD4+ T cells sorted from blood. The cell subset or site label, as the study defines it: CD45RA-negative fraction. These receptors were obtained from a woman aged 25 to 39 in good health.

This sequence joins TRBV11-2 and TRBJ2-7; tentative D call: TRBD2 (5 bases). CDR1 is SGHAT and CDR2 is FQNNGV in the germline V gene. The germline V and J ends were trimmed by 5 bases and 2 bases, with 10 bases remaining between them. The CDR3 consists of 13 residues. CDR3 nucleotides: TGTGCCAGCAGCCGCGGGCTGACCTACGAGCAGTACTTC. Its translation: CASSRGLTYEQYF.

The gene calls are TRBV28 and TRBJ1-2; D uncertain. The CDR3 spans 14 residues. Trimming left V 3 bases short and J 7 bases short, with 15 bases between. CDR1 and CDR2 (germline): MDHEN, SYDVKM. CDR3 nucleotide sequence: TGTGCCAGCAGTTTTAGGCAGGTAGGGTCTGGCTACACCTTC. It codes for CASSFRQVGSGYTF.

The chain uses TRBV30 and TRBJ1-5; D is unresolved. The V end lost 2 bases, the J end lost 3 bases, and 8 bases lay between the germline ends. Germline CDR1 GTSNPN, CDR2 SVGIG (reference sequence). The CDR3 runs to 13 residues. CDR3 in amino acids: CAWSIRHNQPQHF. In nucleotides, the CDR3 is TGTGCCTGGAGTATCCGCCACAATCAGCCCCAGCATTTT.

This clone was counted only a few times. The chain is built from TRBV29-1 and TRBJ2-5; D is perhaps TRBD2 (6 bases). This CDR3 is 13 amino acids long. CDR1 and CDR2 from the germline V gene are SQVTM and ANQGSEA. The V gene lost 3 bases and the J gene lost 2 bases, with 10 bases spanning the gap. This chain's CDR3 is CSVDAAGQETQYF. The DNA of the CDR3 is TGCAGCGTTGACGCGGCGGGGCAAGAGACCCAGTACTTC.

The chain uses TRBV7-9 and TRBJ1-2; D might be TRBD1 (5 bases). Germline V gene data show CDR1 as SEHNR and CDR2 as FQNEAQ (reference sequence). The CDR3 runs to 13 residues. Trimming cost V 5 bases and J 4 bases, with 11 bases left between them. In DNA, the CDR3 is TGTGCCAGCAGCCGGGACGGTATCTATGGCTACACCTTC. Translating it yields CASSRDGIYGYTF.

The CDR3 DNA follows: TGCGCCAGCAGCCAATTGGCCGGTGCTAATTCACCCCTCCACTTT. Encoded protein: CASSQLAGANSPLHF. The chain joins TRBV4-1 to TRBJ1-6; unclear D gene. The germline V gene encodes CDR1 MGHRA and CDR2 YSYEKL. This CDR3 region has 15 residues. V lost 2 bases and J lost 6, with 11 bases in between.

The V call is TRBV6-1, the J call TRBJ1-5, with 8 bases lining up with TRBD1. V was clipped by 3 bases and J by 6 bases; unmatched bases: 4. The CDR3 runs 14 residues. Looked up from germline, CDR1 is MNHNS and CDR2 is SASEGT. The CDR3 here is CASSEQGASQPQHF. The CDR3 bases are TGTGCCAGCAGTGAGCAGGGGGCGAGTCAGCCCCAGCATTTT.

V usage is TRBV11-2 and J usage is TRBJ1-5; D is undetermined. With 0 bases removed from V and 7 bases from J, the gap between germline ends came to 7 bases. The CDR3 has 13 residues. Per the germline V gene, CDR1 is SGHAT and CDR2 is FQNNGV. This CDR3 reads CASSLEARQPQHF. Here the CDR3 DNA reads TGTGCCAGCAGCTTAGAGGCCCGCCAGCCCCAGCATTTT.

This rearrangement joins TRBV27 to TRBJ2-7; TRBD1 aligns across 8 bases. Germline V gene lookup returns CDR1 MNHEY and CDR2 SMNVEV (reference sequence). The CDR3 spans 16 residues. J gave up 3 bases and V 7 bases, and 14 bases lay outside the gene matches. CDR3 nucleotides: TGTGCCAGCACGGGGCTTGCCGGGACAGGACGCTACGAGCAGTACTTC. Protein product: CASTGLAGTGRYEQYF.

CDR3 sequence: CASSGRDLDTGELFF. Written as DNA, the CDR3 is TGCGCCAGCAGCGGCCGGGACTTGGACACCGGGGAGCTGTTTTTT. The V gene is TRBV5-1, the J gene TRBJ2-2; possible D gene TRBD2, 6 bases. V lost 4 bases to trimming and J lost 3 bases, with 13 bases between them. The CDR3 totals 15 residues. The germline gives CDR1 SGHRS, CDR2 YFSETQ.

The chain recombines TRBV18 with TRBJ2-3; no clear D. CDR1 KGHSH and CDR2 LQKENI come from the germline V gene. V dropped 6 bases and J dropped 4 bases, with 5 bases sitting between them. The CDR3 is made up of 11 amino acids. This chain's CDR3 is CASSFADTQYF. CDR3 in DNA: TGTGCCAGCTCCTTCGCAGATACGCAGTATTTT. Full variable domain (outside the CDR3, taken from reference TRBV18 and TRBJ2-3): NAGVMQNPRHLVRRRGQEARLRCSPMKGHSHVYWYRQLPEEGLKFMVYLQKENIIDESGMPKERFSAEFPKEGPSILRIQQVVRGDSAAYFCASSFADTQYFGPGTRLTVL.

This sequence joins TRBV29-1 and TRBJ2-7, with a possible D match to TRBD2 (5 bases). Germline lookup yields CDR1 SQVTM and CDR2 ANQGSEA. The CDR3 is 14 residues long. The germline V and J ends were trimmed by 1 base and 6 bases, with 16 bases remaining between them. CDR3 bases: TGCAGCGTTGAAGCTACGGGAATCGTGGGCGAGCAGTACTTC. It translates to CSVEATGIVGEQYF.

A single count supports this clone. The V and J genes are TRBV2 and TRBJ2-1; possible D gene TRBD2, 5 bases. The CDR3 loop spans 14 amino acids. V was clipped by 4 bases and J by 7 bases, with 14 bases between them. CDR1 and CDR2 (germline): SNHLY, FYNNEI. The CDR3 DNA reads TGTGCCAGCAGTGTTGAGGGAGTGGAAAATGAGCAGTTCTTC. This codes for CASSVEGVENEQFF.

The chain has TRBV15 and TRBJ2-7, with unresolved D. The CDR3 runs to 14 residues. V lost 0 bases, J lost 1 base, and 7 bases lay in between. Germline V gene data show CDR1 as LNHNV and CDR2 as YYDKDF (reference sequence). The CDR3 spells CATSRDKPSYEQYF. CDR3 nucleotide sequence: TGTGCCACCAGCAGAGATAAGCCTTCCTACGAGCAGTACTTC. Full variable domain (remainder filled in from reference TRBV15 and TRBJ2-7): DAMVIQNPRYQVTQFGKPVTLSCSQTLNHNVMYWYQQKSSQAPKLLFHYYDKDFNNEADTPDNFQSRRPNTSFCFLDIRSPGLGDTAMYLCATSRDKPSYEQYFGPGTRLTVT.

CDR3 sequence reads: CASIGIAGVFFVNEQFF. CDR3 coding DNA: TGTGCCAGCATCGGGATAGCGGGAGTTTTTTTTGTTAATGAGCAGTTCTTC. The rearrangement uses TRBV28 and TRBJ2-1; 9 bases are shared with TRBD2. J lost 7 bases, V lost 7 bases, and 17 bases had no gene match. CDR3 length: 17 residues. Germline V gene sequence: CDR1 MDHEN, CDR2 SYDVKM.

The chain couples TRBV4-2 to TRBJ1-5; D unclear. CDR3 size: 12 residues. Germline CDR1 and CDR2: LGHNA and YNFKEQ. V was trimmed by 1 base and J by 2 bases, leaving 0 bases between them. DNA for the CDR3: TGTGCCAGCAGCCAAGGCAATCAGCCCCAGCATTTT. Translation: CASSQGNQPQHF.

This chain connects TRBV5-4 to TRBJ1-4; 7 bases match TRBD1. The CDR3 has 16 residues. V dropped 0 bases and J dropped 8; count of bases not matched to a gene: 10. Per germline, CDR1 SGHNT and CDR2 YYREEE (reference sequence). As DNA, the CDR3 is TGTGCCAGCAGCTTGGGGGGGGGACAGACTTTCGAAAAACTGTTTTTT. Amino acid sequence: CASSLGGGQTFEKLFF.

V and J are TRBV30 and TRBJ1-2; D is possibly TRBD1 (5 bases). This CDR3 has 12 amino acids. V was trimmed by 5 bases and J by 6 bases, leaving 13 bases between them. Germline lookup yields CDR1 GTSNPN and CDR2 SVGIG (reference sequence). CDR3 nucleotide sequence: TGTGCCTGGCTCAAGGGGAACGATGGCTACACCTTC. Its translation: CAWLKGNDGYTF.

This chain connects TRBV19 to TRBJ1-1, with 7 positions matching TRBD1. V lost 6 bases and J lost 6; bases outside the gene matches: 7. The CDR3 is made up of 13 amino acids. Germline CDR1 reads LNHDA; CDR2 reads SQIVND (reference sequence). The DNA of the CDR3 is TGTGCCAGTAGGATGGGACAGCCACCTGAAGCTTTCTTT. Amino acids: CASRMGQPPEAFF.

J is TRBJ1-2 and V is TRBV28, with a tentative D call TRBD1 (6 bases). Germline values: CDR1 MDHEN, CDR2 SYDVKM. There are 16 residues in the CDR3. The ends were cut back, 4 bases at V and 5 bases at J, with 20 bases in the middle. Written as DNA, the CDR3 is TGTGCCAGCAGTTCCCAAACTACAGGGTTGGGTTATGGCTACACCTTC. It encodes CASSSQTTGLGYGYTF.

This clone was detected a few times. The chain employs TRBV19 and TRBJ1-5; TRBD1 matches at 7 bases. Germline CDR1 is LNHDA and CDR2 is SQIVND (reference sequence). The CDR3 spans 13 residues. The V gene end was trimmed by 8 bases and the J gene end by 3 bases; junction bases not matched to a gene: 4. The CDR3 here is CASLGQYNQPQHF. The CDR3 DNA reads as TGTGCCAGTCTGGGACAGTACAATCAGCCCCAGCATTTT. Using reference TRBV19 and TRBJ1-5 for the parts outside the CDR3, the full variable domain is DGGITQSPKYLFRKEGQNVTLSCEQNLNHDAMYWYRQDPGQGLRLIYYSQIVNDFQKGDIAEGYSVSREKKESFPLTVTSAQKNPTAFYLCASLGQYNQPQHFGDGTRLSIL.

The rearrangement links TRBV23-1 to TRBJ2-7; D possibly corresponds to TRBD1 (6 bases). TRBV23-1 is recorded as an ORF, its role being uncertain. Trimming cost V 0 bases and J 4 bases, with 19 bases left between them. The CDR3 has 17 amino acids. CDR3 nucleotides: TGCGCCAGCAGTCAATCGGGAAGGACAGAGGATGTTTACGAGCAGTACTTC. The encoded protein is CASSQSGRTEDVYEQYF.

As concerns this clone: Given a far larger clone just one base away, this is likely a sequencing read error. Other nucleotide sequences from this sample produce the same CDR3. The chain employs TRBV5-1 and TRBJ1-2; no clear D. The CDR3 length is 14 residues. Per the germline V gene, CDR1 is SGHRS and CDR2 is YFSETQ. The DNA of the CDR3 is TGCGCCAGCAGCTTGGGTGATCTTTTCGACGGCTACACCTTT. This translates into CASSLGDLFDGYTF.

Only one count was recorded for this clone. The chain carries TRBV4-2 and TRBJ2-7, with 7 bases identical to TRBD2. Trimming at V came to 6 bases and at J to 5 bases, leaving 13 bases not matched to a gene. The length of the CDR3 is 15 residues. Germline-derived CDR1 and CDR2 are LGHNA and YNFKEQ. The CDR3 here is CASSPRVGEGHEQYF. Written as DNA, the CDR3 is TGTGCCAGCAGTCCCCGGGTCGGGGAGGGCCACGAGCAGTACTTC.

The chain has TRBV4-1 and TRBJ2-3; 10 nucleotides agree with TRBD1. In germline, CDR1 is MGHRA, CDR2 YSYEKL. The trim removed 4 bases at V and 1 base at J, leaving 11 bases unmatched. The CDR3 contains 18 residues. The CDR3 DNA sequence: TGCGCCAGCAGCCTCGGACAGGGGGGGACTTTCGGCACAGATACGCAGTATTTT. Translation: CASSLGQGGTFGTDTQYF.